This is a list of T cell receptor beta chains from one sample in a study of T cell responses to AZD1222 COVID-19 vaccine. The assay was immunoSEQ multiplex PCR, and TCRdb's table has in-frame clones only and misses some. The table includes 150,000 or so clones, 90% detected once. This specimen consisted of peripheral blood, obtained 28 days after the second AZD1222 dose. The source of these receptors is an adult who received the AZD1222 COVID-19 vaccine. Each CDR3 is given with its conserved first and last residue. A D gene is named only where the DNA matches it firmly. The size entry is marked missing in some rows and otherwise reads once, few, many or a size class.

j_gene,v_gene,abundance,d_gene,CDR3aa,CDR3nt
TRBJ1-2,TRBV12-3/TRBV12-4,-,-,CASLRGGAYGYTF,TGTGCCAGCCTCCGAGGGGGGGCGTATGGCTACACCTTC
TRBJ1-2,TRBV18,-,TRBD1,CASSPPTGPLGGYTF,TGTGCCAGCTCACCCCCGACAGGGCCTCTCGGTGGCTACACCTTC
TRBJ2-5,TRBV12-3/TRBV12-4,-,-,CASSYREETQYF,TGTGCCAGCAGTTACAGGGAAGAGACCCAGTACTTC
TRBJ2-3,TRBV7-9,-,TRBD2,CASSLTSGGSTDTQYF,TGTGCCAGCAGCTTGACTAGCGGGGGAAGCACAGATACGCAGTATTTT
TRBJ2-2,TRBV5-1,once,-,CASSESIVTGELFF,TGCGCCAGCAGCGAATCTATTGTGACCGGGGAGCTGTTTTTT
TRBJ1-4,TRBV6-5,-,-,CASSYSKSGAVGELFF,TGTGCCAGCAGTTACTCGAAGTCGGGGGCCGTAGGTGAACTGTTTTTT
TRBJ2-3,TRBV6-2/TRBV6-3,-,-,CASSYGADGTQYF,TGTGCCAGCAGTTACGGGGCCGACGGTACGCAGTATTTT
TRBJ2-6,TRBV27,-,-,CASSPSSGDTSSGANVLTF,TGTGCCAGCAGCCCTTCCTCTGGGGACACCTCCTCTGGGGCCAACGTCCTGACTTTC
TRBJ1-5,TRBV5-1,-,-,CASSLGTGSTGQPQHF,TGCGCCAGCAGCTTGGGCACCGGGTCTACTGGGCAGCCCCAGCATTTT
TRBJ2-4,TRBV6-5,-,-,CASSLAAQIAKNIQYF,TGTGCCAGCAGTTTAGCGGCCCAGATAGCCAAAAACATTCAGTACTTC
TRBJ2-7,TRBV2,-,-,CASSDRGALQYF,TGTGCCAGCAGTGACAGGGGCGCCCTGCAGTACTTC
TRBJ2-2,TRBV19,once,-,CASSMGRNRGRTGELFF,TGTGCCAGTAGTATGGGGAGAAACCGGGGCCGAACCGGGGAGCTGTTTTTT
TRBJ2-3,TRBV7-2,-,TRBD2,CASSYQAGRTDTQYF,TGTGCCAGCAGCTACCAAGCGGGGCGCACAGATACGCAGTATTTT
TRBJ2-7,TRBV28,-,-,CASSGTDTVYEQYF,TGTGCCAGCTCTGGGACGGATACAGTCTACGAGCAGTACTTC
TRBJ2-1,TRBV5-1,-,-,CASTLRGASYNEQFF,TGCGCCAGCACCCTAAGGGGGGCCTCCTACAATGAGCAGTTCTTC
TRBJ2-7,TRBV30,few,TRBD1,CAWSPGTGDYEQYF,TGTGCCTGGAGTCCGGGGACAGGGGACTACGAGCAGTACTTC
TRBJ1-5,TRBV27,-,TRBD1,CASRRGTGGRNSNQPQHF,TGTGCCAGCCGTCGAGGGACAGGGGGCCGGAATAGCAATCAGCCCCAGCATTTT
TRBJ1-5,TRBV6-5,-,-,CASNEGGVPWQPQHF,TGTGCCAGCAACGAAGGCGGGGTCCCCTGGCAGCCCCAGCATTTT
TRBJ2-5,TRBV5-1,-,-,CASSLGVALQETQYF,TGCGCCAGCAGCTTGGGGGTAGCCCTACAAGAGACCCAGTACTTC
TRBJ1-5,TRBV28,-,-,CASSYGQLDQPQHF,TGTGCCAGCAGTTACGGACAGTTGGATCAGCCCCAGCATTTT
TRBJ1-4,TRBV5-6,-,TRBD1,CASSSGTGLGEKLFF,TGTGCCAGCAGCTCGGGGACAGGGCTCGGTGAAAAACTGTTTTTT
TRBJ2-7,TRBV28,-,TRBD2,CASRAGTRAYEQYF,TGTGCCAGCAGGGCCGGGACTAGGGCCTACGAGCAGTACTTC
TRBJ1-6,TRBV3-1/TRBV3-2,-,TRBD1,CASSQDTGQGDSPLHF,TGTGCCAGCAGCCAAGACACAGGACAGGGGGATTCACCCCTCCACTTT
TRBJ2-1,TRBV25-1,-,TRBD1,CASASTGGFGNEQFF,TGTGCCAGCGCCTCGACAGGGGGCTTTGGTAATGAGCAGTTCTTC
TRBJ1-2,TRBV24-1,-,TRBD1,CATSDSGTGFDANYGYTF,TGTGCCACCAGTGATAGCGGGACAGGGTTCGATGCTAACTATGGCTACACCTTC
TRBJ2-7,TRBV6-5,-,TRBD1,CASSRDSLAYEQYF,TGTGCCAGCAGTCGGGACAGCTTAGCCTACGAGCAGTACTTC
TRBJ2-5,TRBV18,-,-,CASSPPTQETQYF,TGTGCCAGCTCACCACCTACCCAAGAGACCCAGTACTTC
TRBJ1-1,TRBV27,-,-,CASSLRGTEAFF,TGTGCCAGCAGTCTCCGGGGCACTGAAGCTTTCTTT
TRBJ1-2,TRBV6-1,-,-,CASSELRNYGYTF,TGTGCCAGCAGTGAACTGAGAAACTATGGCTACACCTTC
TRBJ2-2,TRBV4-2,-,TRBD2,CASSQALLAANTGELFF,TGTGCCAGCAGCCAAGCATTACTAGCGGCTAACACCGGGGAGCTGTTTTTT
TRBJ2-1,TRBV7-9,-,-,CASRYGTGDNEQFF,TGTGCCAGCAGATACGGGACGGGTGACAATGAGCAGTTCTTC
TRBJ1-2,TRBV6-1,-,-,CASSEPDQEGEAYGYTF,TGTGCCAGCAGTGAACCGGACCAAGAGGGGGAGGCCTATGGCTACACCTTC
TRBJ2-3,TRBV5-1,-,-,CASSYRFLRQVSTDTQYF,TGCGCCAGCAGTTATCGATTTCTCCGCCAGGTTAGCACAGATACGCAGTATTTT
TRBJ2-5,TRBV5-1,-,TRBD2,CASSYSYSGGQETQYF,TGCGCCAGCAGCTACTCTTATAGCGGGGGCCAAGAGACCCAGTACTTC
TRBJ2-4,TRBV19,-,TRBD1,CASATDRGAIQYF,TGTGCCTCCGCCACCGACAGGGGGGCCATTCAGTACTTC
TRBJ2-7,TRBV6-2/TRBV6-3,-,-,CASSYRSIAGQGRYEQYF,TGTGCCAGCAGTTATAGGTCGATAGCGGGACAGGGAAGGTACGAGCAGTACTTC
TRBJ2-2,TRBV5-1,-,TRBD2,CATAGGPLNTGELFF,TGCGCCACCGCGGGAGGGCCGTTGAACACCGGGGAGCTGTTTTTT
TRBJ2-2,TRBV19,-,-,CASKIGAGLDTGELFF,TGTGCCAGTAAAATAGGGGCCGGTTTGGACACCGGGGAGCTGTTTTTT
TRBJ1-2,TRBV7-2,-,-,CASSPDSNYGYTF,TGTGCCAGCAGCCCCGACAGCAACTATGGCTACACCTTC
TRBJ2-3,TRBV5-4,-,TRBD2,CASSPAGRTDTQYF,TGTGCCAGCAGCCCAGCGGGGAGAACAGATACGCAGTATTTT
TRBJ1-5,TRBV6-5,-,-,CASREEPYSNQPQHF,TGTGCCAGCAGGGAGGAGCCTTATAGCAATCAGCCCCAGCATTTT
TRBJ1-2,TRBV11-2,few,TRBD1,CASSTRQGLEGYTF,TGTGCCAGCAGCACCAGACAGGGTCTGGAGGGCTACACCTTC
TRBJ1-5,TRBV18,once,TRBD1,CASSSKGAGQPQHF,TGTGCCAGCTCATCTAAGGGGGCGGGTCAGCCCCAGCATTTT
TRBJ2-7,TRBV3-1/TRBV3-2,-,TRBD1,CASSQVSGQGYEQYF,TGTGCCAGCAGCCAAGTCTCAGGACAGGGCTACGAGCAGTACTTC